This T cell receptor (beta chain) derives from a study of shared clonotypes between healthy human individuals. In the study overall: The study used three CD4 naive, three CD4 memory, two CD8 naive and one CD8 memory plate per donor. Study outcomes and limitations: Genetic and exposure-history diversity was limited by the small donor number. Estimated clonotype richness was generally higher in naive than memory subsets.

Division of CD4+ cells produced a CD45RA+ naive subset and a CD45RA-negative memory subset. Generated by immunoSEQ multiplex PCR, the TCRdb table keeps only in-frame clones and is missing some. There are some 500,000 clones in the sample; approximately 95% occur only once, and around 0.066% lies in the top ten. On this clone itself: Its antigen is undetermined.

Germline V lookup: CDR1 MNHEY, CDR2 SMNVEV (reference sequence). CDR3 length: 15 amino acids. The V gene end was trimmed by 6 bases and the J gene end by 2 bases; junction bases not matched to a gene: 9. Material for sequencing was naive CD4+ T cells sorted from blood. Specified subset: CD45RA+ positively selected. This TCR was recovered from a woman under 40 in good health. V gene TRBV27 combines with J gene TRBJ2-7; 8 bases are a match to TRBD1. The CDR3 DNA sequence: TGTGCCAGCAGAGGAACCGGGACAGGTACCTACGAGCAGTACTTC. Its protein product is CASRGTGTGTYEQYF.